A selection of T cell receptor beta chains follows, all from one sample in a study of a mutant IDH1 vaccine in newly diagnosed glioma. These TCRs' antigens remain unknown. Repertoires were generated with immunoSEQ multiplex PCR, while TCRdb's copy carries only in-frame clones and drops some. Among some 33,000 clones, roughly three quarters were seen once, and the ten largest hold approximately 10%. Source: PBMCs, taken from a glioma patient whose treatment included an IDH1 peptide vaccine. All receptors come from a woman in her thirties or forties with glioma. Both conserved end residues are part of each CDR3. Each record gives: V gene, D gene, J gene, clone size, CDR3 DNA, CDR3 protein. A D gene is named only where the DNA matches it firmly. Not every row has a clone size; where given, it reads once, few, many or a size class.

V: TRBV4-3
D: TRBD1
J: TRBJ2-6
size: .
DNA: TGCGCCAGCAGCCATCCAACAGGGGCTGGGGCCAACGTCCTGACTTTC
CDR3: CASSHPTGAGANVLTF

V: TRBV6-1
D: .
J: TRBJ2-7
size: .
DNA: TGTGCCAGCAGTGAAGGTGGGGTCCCCTACGAGCAGTACTTC
CDR3: CASSEGGVPYEQYF

V: TRBV29-1
D: .
J: TRBJ1-5
size: few
DNA: TGCAGCGTTGCCCGCTATAGCAATCAGCCCCAGCATTTT
CDR3: CSVARYSNQPQHF

V: TRBV29-1
D: TRBD1
J: TRBJ2-5
size: .
DNA: TGCAGCGTTGGGCGGGCGAGACAGGGTAAAGAGACCCAGTACTTC
CDR3: CSVGRARQGKETQYF

V: TRBV30
D: .
J: TRBJ1-4
size: .
DNA: TGTGCCTGGAGCGCCTCCCGGTCGGGGGGCGTTTTGTTTTTT
CDR3: CAWSASRSGGVLFF

V: TRBV2
D: .
J: TRBJ1-5
size: .
DNA: TGTGCCAGCAGAGACCCGGGGGGTCAGCCCCAGCATTTT
CDR3: CASRDPGGQPQHF

V: TRBV15
D: .
J: TRBJ1-5
size: .
DNA: TGTGCCACCAGCAGAGATCGGGAAGGGCCTCAGCCCCAGCATTTT
CDR3: CATSRDREGPQPQHF

V: TRBV19
D: .
J: TRBJ1-4
size: .
DNA: TGTGCCAGTAGTCCTCACTGGGTGACTAATGAAAAACTGTTTTTT
CDR3: CASSPHWVTNEKLFF

V: TRBV19
D: TRBD1
J: TRBJ1-2
size: .
DNA: TGTGCCAGTAGCCGGACAGGGCCCACCGACTACACCTTC
CDR3: CASSRTGPTDYTF

V: TRBV11-2
D: TRBD2
J: TRBJ2-5
size: .
DNA: TGTGCCAGCAGAAAGGGACTAGCGGAAGAGACCCAGTACTTC
CDR3: CASRKGLAEETQYF

V: TRBV19
D: .
J: TRBJ1-5
size: .
DNA: TGTGCCAGTAGATATCACGCAGAGCATCAGCCCCAGCATTTT
CDR3: CASRYHAEHQPQHF

V: TRBV7-3
D: TRBD1
J: TRBJ2-3
size: .
DNA: TGTGCCAGCAGCTTAAGACAGGGTGCCACAGATACGCAGTATTTT
CDR3: CASSLRQGATDTQYF

V: TRBV4-3
D: TRBD2
J: TRBJ2-7
size: .
DNA: TGCGCCAGCAGCCAATCCCTGGCGGGGGAGAGCTCCTACGAGCAGTACTTC
CDR3: CASSQSLAGESSYEQYF

V: TRBV7-2
D: .
J: TRBJ2-4
size: .
DNA: TGTGCCAGCAGCTTAGCCACAGCTCTTGGGGACATTCAGTACTTC
CDR3: CASSLATALGDIQYF

V: TRBV19
D: .
J: TRBJ1-1
size: .
DNA: TGTGCCAGTATGGGAAAGGGGAGTGAGACCACTGAAGCTTTCTTT
CDR3: CASMGKGSETTEAFF

V: TRBV29-1
D: TRBD1
J: TRBJ1-2
size: .
DNA: TGCAGCGTTGAAGGGCATCCGGACAGGCCAGATTTCTATGGCTACACCTTC
CDR3: CSVEGHPDRPDFYGYTF